Listed below are T cell receptor beta chains from one sample, sequenced in a study of T cell responses to AZD1222 COVID-19 vaccine. The table came from immunoSEQ multiplex PCR; TCRdb's copy has only in-frame clones and leaves some out. The sample carries some 55,000 clones, 87% recorded once. The sequencing here drew on peripheral blood, taken on day 0 of AZD1222 vaccination. These receptors all come from an adult in good health. CDR3s include the opening cysteine and the closing phenylalanine or tryptophan. The D gene is left open where the match is weak. Clone size is shown for a subset of rows, as once, few, many or a class of expanded clone.

j_gene	v_gene	d_gene	abundance	CDR3nt	CDR3aa
TRBJ2-4	TRBV7-3	.	.	TGTGCCAGCAGCTTAGAGGTGGCAACGGGCATTCAGTACTTC	CASSLEVATGIQYF
TRBJ1-3	TRBV19	.	.	TGTGCCAGTAGAAAGGGGTATGAGGCTGGAAACACCATATATTTT	CASRKGYEAGNTIYF
TRBJ2-1	TRBV25-1	TRBD1	few	TGTGCCAGCAGTGCACGAAACGGACAGGGCTCCTACAATGAGCAGTTCTTC	CASSARNGQGSYNEQFF
TRBJ1-5	TRBV28	TRBD1	.	TGTGCCAGCAGTTCCCCAGGGGGGGATCAGCCCCAGCATTTT	CASSSPGGDQPQHF
TRBJ1-6	TRBV3-1/TRBV3-2	.	.	TGTGCCAGCAGCCAAACAGGGTACTATAATTCACCCCTCCACTTT	CASSQTGYYNSPLHF
TRBJ2-7	TRBV5-1	.	.	TGCGCCAGCAGCTTGGCGGGCCTGGGGTCCTACGAGCAGTACTTC	CASSLAGLGSYEQYF
TRBJ1-3	TRBV7-4	.	.	TGTGCCAGCAGCTCCGCGGAGCAGCGCTCTGGAAACACCATATATTTT	CASSSAEQRSGNTIYF
TRBJ1-2	TRBV7-2	.	.	TGTGCCAGCAGCCCTCGGGGGGCGAGCTATGGCTACACCTTC	CASSPRGASYGYTF
TRBJ1-1	TRBV5-6	TRBD1	.	TGTGCCAGCAGCCTTTTTACCGGGACAGGGATACGTAGGACTGAAGCTTTCTTT	CASSLFTGTGIRRTEAFF
TRBJ1-4	TRBV18	.	.	TGTGCCAGCTCACTATACACCTCTAATGAAAAACTGTTTTTT	CASSLYTSNEKLFF
TRBJ1-6	TRBV10-3	.	.	TGTGCCATCAGCCCCACAGTGGGTTCACCCCTCCACTTT	CAISPTVGSPLHF
TRBJ1-2	TRBV27	TRBD1	.	TGTGCCAGCAGCCCCGGGACAGGGTTTGGTGGCTACACCTTC	CASSPGTGFGGYTF
TRBJ1-1	TRBV10-3	.	.	TGTGCCATCAGTGAGCAGGGACGGATGAACACTGAAGCTTTCTTT	CAISEQGRMNTEAFF
TRBJ1-1	TRBV21-1	.	once	TGTGCCAGCCCCCGGGGGCAGACTAACACTGAAGCTTTCTTT	CASPRGQTNTEAFF
TRBJ2-2	TRBV19	.	.	TGTGCCAGTACCCCCCGAGGCTGGGGAATCACCGGGGAGCTGTTTTTT	CASTPRGWGITGELFF
TRBJ1-1	TRBV18	.	.	TGTGCCAGCTCACCGATCGAGAACACTGAAGCTTTCTTT	CASSPIENTEAFF
TRBJ2-7	TRBV5-1	.	.	TGCGCCAGCAGCTCCGGACTGGAAAGCTACGAGCAGTACTTC	CASSSGLESYEQYF
TRBJ1-2	TRBV5-6	.	once	TGTGCCAGCAGCCCTGTGACGGGGAATGGCTACACCTTC	CASSPVTGNGYTF
TRBJ2-2	TRBV4-2	.	.	TGTGCCAGCAGCCAAGTGGGGGGGGAGCTGTTTTTT	CASSQVGGELFF
TRBJ2-7	TRBV2	.	.	TGTGCCAGCAAACCGGGGTCCACCTACGAGCAGTACTTC	CASKPGSTYEQYF
TRBJ1-5	TRBV25-1	.	.	TGTGCCAGCAGTGAAGGATGGGCAGGGGAGAATCAGCCCCAGCATTTT	CASSEGWAGENQPQHF
TRBJ2-1	TRBV5-6	TRBD1	.	TGTGCCAGCAGCTTGGCCGGGACAGGGGGACTTAGGGAGCAGTTCTTC	CASSLAGTGGLREQFF
TRBJ1-1	TRBV6-2/TRBV6-3	.	.	TGTGCCAGCAGTTACCGATCTAGGGACACTGAAGCTTTCTTT	CASSYRSRDTEAFF
TRBJ2-7	TRBV18	.	.	TGTGCCAGTAAGCGGGACAGTACCTACGAGCAGTACTTC	CASKRDSTYEQYF
TRBJ2-2	TRBV28	TRBD1	.	TGTGCCAGCAGCGAAATGGACAGGGTGAACACCGGGGAGCTGTTTTTT	CASSEMDRVNTGELFF
TRBJ2-5	TRBV10-3	TRBD1	.	TGTGCCATCAAAATGACAGGGGGAGAGACCCAGTACTTC	CAIKMTGGETQYF
TRBJ1-5	TRBV3-1/TRBV3-2	.	.	TGTGCCAGCAGCCCCTCGGGGGCCCCTTGGCCCCAGCATTTT	CASSPSGAPWPQHF
TRBJ2-2	TRBV5-1	TRBD1	.	TGCGCCAGCAGCACACAGGGGGACACCGGGGAGCTGTTTTTT	CASSTQGDTGELFF
TRBJ2-1	TRBV2	TRBD2	.	TGTGCCAGCAGAGCTACTAGCGTAGGGGCATCTGAGCAGTTCTTC	CASRATSVGASEQFF
TRBJ2-7	TRBV20-1	.	.	TGCAGTGCTGGGGAACACTACGAGCAGTACTTC	CSAGEHYEQYF
TRBJ2-5	TRBV7-9	TRBD1	.	TGTGCCAGCAGCTTAGGTAGAGGGGGCGAGACCCAGTACTTC	CASSLGRGGETQYF
TRBJ2-3	TRBV12-5	.	.	TGTGCTAGTGGTTTGATCATTGGGACGTCCCTGGCAGATACGCAGTATTTT	CASGLIIGTSLADTQYF
TRBJ2-1	TRBV18	.	.	TGTGCCAGCTCATACGGGACTCCCCCCAATGAGCAGTTCTTC	CASSYGTPPNEQFF
TRBJ1-2	TRBV27	TRBD1	.	TGTGCCAGCAGTCGGGACAGGGTTTACTATGGCTACACCTTC	CASSRDRVYYGYTF
TRBJ1-1	TRBV6-2/TRBV6-3	.	.	TGTGCCAGCAGTTACTGGCTGGACAGTCAGATGAACACTGAAGCTTTCTTT	CASSYWLDSQMNTEAFF
TRBJ2-1	TRBV4-2	.	.	TGTGCCAGCAGCCATCCCCGACTAGCAGGGGGAGGGCAGTTCTTC	CASSHPRLAGGGQFF
TRBJ1-5	TRBV28	.	.	TGTGCCAGCATTGCGACGCTAGGTCAGCCCCAGCATTTT	CASIATLGQPQHF
TRBJ1-1	TRBV29-1	.	.	TGCAGCGTTGTTCGTCCCCCAGCGAACACTGAAGCTTTCTTT	CSVVRPPANTEAFF
TRBJ2-2	TRBV27	.	once	TGTGCCAGCAGTTTTCAACAGGGGAACACCGGGGAGCTGTTTTTT	CASSFQQGNTGELFF
TRBJ1-2	TRBV7-2	TRBD1	.	TGTGCCAGCAGCTATCGACAGGGTGCCTATGGCTACACCTTC	CASSYRQGAYGYTF
TRBJ2-2	TRBV19	.	.	TGTGCCAGTCTTCAGGGGTGGACTAACACCGGGGAGCTGTTTTTT	CASLQGWTNTGELFF